Below are 22 T cell receptor beta chains sequenced from a single sample in a study of cytotoxic CD8 clonotypes in ibrutinib-treated CLL. Produced via immunoSEQ multiplex PCR; TCRdb's table is partial and in-frame only. The sample contains more than 200,000 clones, under 80% of which appear only once. Sequencing was performed on PBMCs, taken after 24 months of ibrutinib treatment. The receptors shown here come from a human donor with chronic lymphocytic leukemia.

This chain links TRBV25-1 with TRBJ2-1; a weak D match, TRBD2 (5 bases). Germline values: CDR1 MGHDK, CDR2 SYGVNS. The length of the CDR3 is 13 residues. Trimming shortened V by 10 bases and J by 15 bases, and 25 bases separated the two germline ends. The CDR3: CAITESIFSAGFF. In DNA form, the CDR3 reads TGTGCCATTACAGAGTCGATTTTTTCCGCGGGGTTCTTC.

V is TRBV7-9 and J is TRBJ2-7, with TRBD1 identical over 9 bases. Germline V gives CDR1 SEHNR, CDR2 FQNEAQ (reference sequence). The CDR3 loop spans 15 amino acids. The junction had 9 bases not matched to a gene; V was cut back by 5 bases and J by 4 bases. Here the CDR3 DNA reads TGTGCCAGCAGCGTCTCCGGGACAGGGTGGTACGAGCAGTACTTC. This gives the protein CASSVSGTGWYEQYF.

The gene calls are TRBV28 and TRBJ1-2; D perhaps matches TRBD1 (5 bases). In germline, CDR1 is MDHEN, CDR2 SYDVKM. V was shortened by 1 base and J by 3 bases, with 12 bases between the two germline ends. The CDR3 contains 15 residues. In nucleotides, the CDR3 is TGTGCCAGCAGTTTATCGGTCAGGGCCTACTATGGCTACACCTTC. Its protein is CASSLSVRAYYGYTF.

The genes are TRBV14 and TRBJ1-2; D is unclear. Deletions cut 0 bases from V and 4 bases from J, with 12 bases between. The CDR3 contains 15 residues. Germline V CDR1 and CDR2: SGHDN, FVKESK. CDR3 loop: CASSQERAPLYGYTF. CDR3 in DNA: TGTGCCAGCAGCCAAGAAAGGGCACCGCTCTATGGCTACACCTTC.

Of note for this clone: This sample includes further DNA sequences coding for the same CDR3. The chain recombines TRBV11-3 with TRBJ2-3; 13 bases agree with TRBD2. J lost 2 bases, V lost 5 bases, and 4 bases had no gene match. CDR3 length equals 16 residues. In germline, CDR1 is SGHNT, CDR2 YENEEA. The CDR3 spells CASSLGTSGNTDTQYF. The CDR3 DNA sequence: TGTGCCAGCAGCCTAGGGACTAGCGGGAACACAGATACGCAGTATTTT.

In nucleotides, the CDR3 is TGTGCCAGCAGCTTAGTCTCTAGCGGAGAGAAATACGAGCAGTACTTC. Amino acids: CASSLVSSGEKYEQYF. The chain joins TRBV11-2 to TRBJ2-7; 7 nucleotides line up with TRBD2. The V and J ends lost 1 base and 4 bases, in that order; junction bases with no gene match: 10. Germline CDR1 reads SGHAT; CDR2 reads FQNNGV. This CDR3 has 16 residues.

This clone was detected only a few times. V is TRBV21-1 and J is TRBJ1-1; TRBD1, the table's D call, was not compared with the DNA. TRBV21-1 is marked as a pseudogene. CDR3 length: 15 residues. The CDR3 is CASSKGGQEGTEAFF. The CDR3 bases are TGTGCCAGCAGCAAAGGGGGACAGGAGGGGACTGAAGCTTTCTTT.

In its sample, this clone was seen once. The chain recombines TRBV9 with TRBJ2-1; 9 nucleotides match TRBD1. V shed 0 bases, J shed 3 bases, and the junction held 4 bases outside the gene matches. CDR1 is SGDLS, CDR2 YYNGEE, per germline. The CDR3 has 16 amino acids. The CDR3 is CASSVDGTGNYNEQFF. The CDR3 coding sequence is TGTGCCAGCAGCGTAGATGGGACAGGGAACTACAATGAGCAGTTCTTC.

The J gene is TRBJ1-1, the V gene TRBV6-5, with D unresolved. V dropped 5 bases and J dropped 0 bases, with 13 bases sitting between them. CDR1 and CDR2 from the germline V gene are MNHEY and SVGAGI. This CDR3 has 15 amino acids. The CDR3 reads CASSPPGGMNTEAFF. CDR3 DNA: TGTGCCAGCAGTCCTCCCGGAGGCATGAACACTGAAGCTTTCTTT.

This clone was seen more than once but under ten times. The chain has TRBV7-9 and TRBJ2-3; TRBD1 is a possible D gene (7 bases). Germline V gives CDR1 SEHNR, CDR2 FQNEAQ (reference sequence). The ends were cut back, 11 bases at V and 4 bases at J, with 19 bases in the middle. This CDR3 comprises 14 residues. CDR3 loop: CASTAEGAADTQYF. CDR3 sequence (DNA): TGTGCCTCAACAGCGGAGGGGGCGGCAGATACGCAGTATTTT.

J is TRBJ1-5 and V is TRBV13; tentatively, D is TRBD1 (5 bases). This CDR3 region has 15 residues. Germline lookup yields CDR1 PRHDT and CDR2 FYEKMQ (reference sequence). With 3 bases removed from V and 3 bases from J, the gap between germline ends came to 12 bases. In DNA form, the CDR3 reads TGTGCCAGCAGCTTGGGACGGATAAACAATCAGCCCCAGCATTTT. It specifies CASSLGRINNQPQHF.

The chain uses TRBV5-4 and TRBJ2-1; perhaps TRBD1 as D (5 bases). CDR3 length: 14 amino acids. Germline loops: CDR1 SGHNT, CDR2 YYREEE (reference sequence). The V gene lost 0 bases and the J gene lost 5 bases, with 9 bases spanning the gap. The CDR3 nucleotides read TGTGCCAGCAGCTTGGCAGGGCTTCACAATGAGCAGTTCTTC. It specifies CASSLAGLHNEQFF.

The chain carries TRBV5-4 and TRBJ2-1, with 8 positions matching TRBD1. The CDR3 is 17 residues long. The germline V gene encodes CDR1 SGHNT and CDR2 YYREEE (reference sequence). The trim removed 4 bases at V and 7 bases at J, leaving 16 bases unmatched. This chain's CDR3 is CASSPGSRTGISNEQFF. CDR3 DNA sequence: TGTGCCAGCAGCCCCGGGAGTCGGACAGGGATTAGTAATGAGCAGTTCTTC.

The genes are TRBV15 and TRBJ1-5; D might be TRBD1 (5 bases). Deletions cut 0 bases from V and 6 bases from J, with 9 bases between. Germline V gene sequence: CDR1 LNHNV, CDR2 YYDKDF (reference sequence). The CDR3 spans 14 residues. CDR3 sequence (DNA): TGTGCCACCAGCAGAGATCAGGGTGGTCAGCCCCAGCATTTT. Its translation: CATSRDQGGQPQHF. Filled out from reference TRBV15 and TRBJ1-5, the complete variable domain reads DAMVIQNPRYQVTQFGKPVTLSCSQTLNHNVMYWYQQKSSQAPKLLFHYYDKDFNNEADTPDNFQSRRPNTSFCFLDIRSPGLGDTAMYLCATSRDQGGQPQHFGDGTRLSIL.

The CDR3, as DNA: TGCGCCAGCAGCCTCGGACTAGCGGGAGGCGGCACAGATACGCAGTATTTT. Amino acids: CASSLGLAGGGTDTQYF. The chain couples TRBV10-2 to TRBJ2-3, with TRBD2 matching over 14 bases. The CDR3 has 17 residues. Germline CDR1 is WSHSY and CDR2 is SAAADI. V lost 6 bases, J lost 1 base, and 6 bases stayed unmatched.

This CDR3 reads CASNDPAERVSYNEQFF. DNA of the CDR3: TGTGCCAGCAATGATCCAGCGGAAAGAGTCTCCTACAATGAGCAGTTCTTC. The chain has TRBV7-2 and TRBJ2-1; tentative D call: TRBD2 (5 bases). Trimming cost V 7 bases and J 0 bases, with 19 bases left between them. The CDR3 totals 17 residues. CDR1 is SGHTA, CDR2 FQGNSA, per germline. Variable domain in full (rest from reference TRBV7-2 and TRBJ2-1): GAGVSQSPSNKVTEKGKDVELRCDPISGHTALYWYRQSLGQGLEFLIYFQGNSAPDKSGLPSDRFSAERTGGSVSTLTIQRTQQEDSAVYLCASNDPAERVSYNEQFFGPGTRLTVL.

This chain uses TRBV9 with TRBJ2-6; TRBD1 aligns across 8 bases. The germline gives CDR1 SGDLS, CDR2 YYNGEE. The length of the CDR3 is 18 residues. Unmatched junction bases numbered 10, after V lost 3 bases and J lost 2 bases. CDR3 sequence reads: CASSGDRGKAAGANVLTF. CDR3 nucleotide sequence: TGTGCCAGCAGCGGAGACAGGGGTAAAGCAGCTGGGGCCAACGTCCTGACTTTC.

V and J are TRBV9 and TRBJ2-3; D not certain. CDR1 and CDR2 (germline): SGDLS, YYNGEE. The CDR3 extends over 14 amino acids. With 2 bases removed from V and 2 bases from J, the gap between germline ends came to 9 bases. CDR3 in amino acids: CASSVDGITDTQYF. The CDR3 coding sequence is TGTGCCAGCAGCGTCGACGGAATCACAGATACGCAGTATTTT.

This clone appeared a few times. The CDR3 DNA follows: TGTGCCAGCAGTTTATCTCGGCCCGCGGGATCCGTTAATGAAAAACTGTTTTTT. Its protein product is CASSLSRPAGSVNEKLFF. The rearrangement links TRBV27 to TRBJ1-4; no firm D call. CDR3 length: 18 amino acids. The ends were cut back, 0 bases at V and 4 bases at J, with 18 bases in the middle. Germline V gives CDR1 MNHEY, CDR2 SMNVEV (reference sequence).

The chain employs TRBV7-9 and TRBJ2-7; D remains ambiguous. This CDR3 is built from 15 residues. CDR1 is SEHNR, CDR2 FQNEAQ, per germline (reference sequence). Trimming shortened V by 4 bases and J by 2 bases, and 15 bases separated the two germline ends. In nucleotides, the CDR3 is TGTGCCAGCAGCTCCATCCAGCTACTACCCTACGAGCAGTACTTC. It translates to CASSSIQLLPYEQYF.

This clone was counted only a few times. V gene TRBV6-5 combines with J gene TRBJ2-7, with 10 bases lining up with TRBD1. CDR1 is MNHEY and CDR2 is SVGAGI in the germline V gene. The CDR3 has 15 amino acids. The ends lost 1 base at V and 4 bases at J; junction bases unmatched: 4. Written as DNA, the CDR3 is TGTGCCAGCAGTTACTTTCCGGGACAGGGGTACGAGCAGTACTTC. It encodes CASSYFPGQGYEQYF.

The chain carries TRBV19 and TRBJ2-7, with D possibly matching TRBD1 (6 bases). The CDR3 loop spans 14 amino acids. Germline V gene sequence: CDR1 LNHDA, CDR2 SQIVND (reference sequence). V lost 5 bases, J lost 4 bases, and 15 bases lay in between. CDR3 in amino acids: CASSPQGRGYEQYF. DNA of the CDR3: TGTGCCAGTAGTCCTCAGGGGAGAGGGTACGAGCAGTACTTC.